These 16 T cell receptor beta chains came from one sample sequenced in a study of T cell responses to AZD1222 COVID-19 vaccine. The data were produced by immunoSEQ multiplex PCR, yet TCRdb's version contains in-frame clones alone and is incomplete. The sample shows 90,000 to 130,000 clones, about nine tenths of them seen only once. The specimen was peripheral blood, collected on day 0 of MenACWY control vaccination. Receptor source: an adult in good health.

The DNA for the CDR3 is TGCGCCAGCAGCCAAGTACAGGACAGGTCCTACGAGCAGTACTTC. Translation gives CASSQVQDRSYEQYF. The chain recombines TRBV4-1 with TRBJ2-7, with TRBD1 matching over 7 bases. Germline values: CDR1 MGHRA, CDR2 YSYEKL. This CDR3 is built from 15 residues. V dropped 1 base and J dropped 1; count of bases not matched to a gene: 4.

The J gene is TRBJ1-1, the V gene TRBV15, with TRBD1 identical over 12 bases. The J segment lost 10 bases and the V segment lost 1 base, leaving 4 bases of the junction unmatched. Germline V lookup: CDR1 LNHNV, CDR2 YYDKDF (reference sequence). This CDR3 is built from 14 residues. CDR3 sequence (DNA): TGTGCCACCAGCAGAGTCGGGACAGGGGGCGTAGCTTTCTTT. It yields the protein CATSRVGTGGVAFF.

The chain has TRBV29-1 and TRBJ2-3; maybe TRBD2 (6 bases). The V gene lost 3 bases and the J gene lost 3 bases, with 7 bases spanning the gap. In germline, CDR1 is SQVTM, CDR2 ANQGSEA. This CDR3 has 12 residues. The CDR3 sequence: CSVDRGTDTQYF. The CDR3 DNA reads TGCAGCGTTGATCGGGGGACAGATACGCAGTATTTT.

This clone came up a few times. The V and J genes are TRBV12-3 or TRBV12-4 and TRBJ2-2; 7 bases fit TRBD1. The CDR3 extends over 13 amino acids. The V gene end was trimmed by 3 bases and the J gene end by 6 bases; junction bases not matched to a gene: 1. For the CDR3, the DNA is TGTGCCAGCAGTTTGCAGGGGGCCGGGGAGCTGTTTTTT. Its translation is CASSLQGAGELFF.

This clone was seen a single time. V and J are TRBV10-3 and TRBJ2-2; D is uncertain. V lost 5 bases and J lost 3, with 10 bases in between. The germline V gene encodes CDR1 ENHRY and CDR2 SYGVKD. CDR3 size: 14 residues. In nucleotides, the CDR3 is TGTGCCATCAGTCCCGGACGCGACACCGGGGAGCTGTTTTTT. Protein sequence: CAISPGRDTGELFF.

This chain connects TRBV6-5 to TRBJ1-3, with 7 nucleotides matching TRBD1. V gave up 8 bases and J gave up 2 bases; unmatched junction bases: 3. CDR1 is MNHEY, CDR2 SVGAGI, per germline. The CDR3 totals 13 residues. The CDR3 reads CASFQGAGNTIYF. CDR3 nucleotides: TGTGCCAGCTTCCAGGGGGCTGGAAACACCATATATTTT.

The gene calls are TRBV1 and TRBJ2-2; the table's D call, TRBD2, was not checked against the DNA. TRBV1 is an annotated pseudogene. The CDR3 totals 17 residues. The CDR3 sequence is CTSSQDRRGSGTGELFF. The CDR3 nucleotides are TGCACCAGCAGCCAAGATCGGAGGGGAAGTGGCACCGGGGAGCTGTTTTTT.

This chain joins TRBV3-1 (or the pseudogene TRBV3-2) and TRBJ1-4, with D unresolved. V was pared by 3 bases and J by 5 bases, with 10 bases between. The CDR3 contains 14 residues. Germline V gene sequence: CDR1 LGHDT, CDR2 YNNKEL (reference sequence). The CDR3 nucleotides are TGTGCCAGCAGCCATCAACAAGGAAATGAAAAACTGTTTTTT. Translated: CASSHQQGNEKLFF.

The chain recombines TRBV6-5 with TRBJ1-2, with a weak D call TRBD1 (6 bases). Germline V CDR1 and CDR2: MNHEY, SVGAGI. V shed 7 bases and J shed 6 bases, with 12 bases lying between them. The CDR3 length is 12 residues. CDR3 residues: CASTKEGDGYTF. The CDR3 region has the DNA TGTGCCAGCACTAAGGAGGGGGATGGCTACACCTTC.

The chain employs TRBV7-6 and TRBJ1-4; D possibly corresponds to TRBD1 (6 bases). Per the germline V gene, CDR1 is SGHVS and CDR2 is FNYEAQ. There are 15 residues in the CDR3. Trimming shortened V by 6 bases and J by 8 bases, and 19 bases separated the two germline ends. DNA for the CDR3: TGTGCCAGCAGGCAACAGGGCCGGCTCGGAGAAAAACTGTTTTTT. Protein product: CASRQQGRLGEKLFF.

The V gene is TRBV19, the J gene TRBJ1-2; TRBD1 might be the D (5 bases). Germline V gene lookup returns CDR1 LNHDA and CDR2 SQIVND (reference sequence). The V gene lost 1 base and the J gene lost 12 bases, with 12 bases spanning the gap. The CDR3 is 12 amino acids. The CDR3 loop is CASSIVGGAHTF. In nucleotides, the CDR3 is TGTGCCAGTAGTATAGTCGGAGGGGCCCACACCTTC.

This chain connects TRBV6-6 to TRBJ1-3; D might be TRBD1 (5 bases). The CDR3 consists of 16 residues. Trimming took 2 bases from V and 0 from J, leaving 11 bases between them. CDR1 is MNHNY, CDR2 SVGAGI, per germline (reference sequence). The CDR3 DNA sequence: TGTGCCAGCAGTTACGGGGCGGGGGACTCTGGAAACACCATATATTTT. It translates to CASSYGAGDSGNTIYF.

This clone was counted a single time. This rearrangement joins TRBV6-2 or TRBV6-3 to TRBJ2-5; tentative D call: TRBD2 (6 bases). The germline V gene encodes CDR1 MNHEY and CDR2 SVGEGT. The CDR3 is 14 amino acids. Trimming removed 5 bases from V and 4 bases from J, with 14 bases in between. CDR3 residues: CASSTRLVSETQYF. Here the CDR3 DNA reads TGTGCCAGCAGTACCAGACTAGTCTCAGAGACCCAGTACTTC.

The chain uses TRBV30 and TRBJ1-1, with D perhaps TRBD1 (6 bases). Trimming left V 1 base short and J 5 bases short, with 17 bases between. Germline lookup yields CDR1 GTSNPN and CDR2 SVGIG (reference sequence). The CDR3 runs to 15 residues. CDR3 in amino acids: CAWSGSGGGWTEAFF. DNA of the CDR3: TGTGCCTGGAGTGGCTCCGGAGGGGGTTGGACTGAAGCTTTCTTT.

The J gene is TRBJ1-2, the V gene TRBV2, with a possible D match to TRBD1 (6 bases). V was trimmed by 2 bases and J by 4 bases, leaving 11 bases between them. Germline V gene data show CDR1 as SNHLY and CDR2 as FYNNEI. The CDR3 has 14 residues. CDR3 sequence: CASSESADSYGYTF. In nucleotides, the CDR3 is TGTGCCAGCAGTGAATCGGCGGACAGCTATGGCTACACCTTC.

This sequence joins TRBV5-6 and TRBJ2-5; D ambiguous. CDR1 and CDR2 from the germline V gene are SGHDT and YYEEEE. V lost 4 bases to trimming and J lost 7 bases, with 11 bases between them. The CDR3 contains 12 residues. CDR3 amino acids: CASSGPLGTQYF. In nucleotides, the CDR3 is TGTGCCAGCAGCGGGCCCCTCGGGACCCAGTACTTC.